This T cell receptor (beta chain) was observed in a study of blood T cells in healthy people across ages. PCR was performed a second time for roughly 7 to 11 cycles using a sample-barcoded 5' primer and a J-beta primer mix. TCRdb recomputed calls from the 5' RACE reads with MiXCR, one row per CDR3 protein. The sample has fewer than 800,000 distinct CDR3 sequences, 20% to 30% seen once. This clonotype was recorded a few times. The CDR3 length is 14 residues. Germline CDR1 SQVTM, CDR2 ANQGSEA. V was cut by 5 bases and J by 0 bases, with 12 bases left in between. These data also featured in a second study, about T cells of mothers and their children.

The sequence was collected from a boy under 18 in good health. This chain links TRBV29-1 with TRBJ2-3; D perhaps matches TRBD1 (5 bases). Sequencing was performed on blood. As DNA, the CDR3 is TGCAGCGTTACAGGAACAGATAGCACAGATACGCAGTATTTT. Protein product: CSVTGTDSTDTQYF.